Below, 2 T cell receptor beta chains from the same sample are listed, as sequenced in a study of blood T cells in healthy people across ages. A second about 7 to 12 cycle PCR used barcoded and J-beta primers. TCRdb re-derived calls from the 5' RACE reads in MiXCR, one entry per CDR3 protein. Of 700,000 to 950,000 distinct CDR3 sequences detected, roughly 60% appear once; the ten largest clones hold around 20%. Sequences were obtained from blood. The source of these receptors is a man aged 25-40 years in good health.

This chain uses TRBV6-2 or TRBV6-3 with TRBJ2-5; perhaps TRBD2 as D (5 bases). The germline V gene encodes CDR1 MNHEY and CDR2 SVGEGT. The length of the CDR3 is 14 residues. V was clipped by 2 bases and J by 5 bases, with 12 bases between them. The CDR3 region is CASSYPRGRETQYF. The CDR3 DNA sequence: TGTGCCAGCAGTTACCCGCGCGGGCGGGAGACCCAGTACTTC.

The chain joins TRBV6-2 or TRBV6-3 to TRBJ2-3, with 8 bases fitting TRBD2. This CDR3 spans 15 amino acids. The germline gives CDR1 MNHEY, CDR2 SVGEGT. V shed 5 bases and J 0 bases; nucleotides not matched to a gene: 4. The chain's CDR3 is CASSRAGDSTDTQYF. The DNA of the CDR3 is TGTGCCAGCAGTCGAGCGGGAGATAGCACAGATACGCAGTATTTT.